This entry describes one TCR beta chain. Profiled with immunoSEQ multiplex PCR; TCRdb holds only in-frame clones, not every one. The table includes about 660,000 clones, approximately 87% detected once. These data come from a study of shared T cell receptors in the human thymus. Another study also made use of these data, one on human thymus T cells. Turning to that study: Resections from corrective heart surgery supplied the thymus tissue.

Sequenced material: thymocytes. The TCR comes from a boy under two years old with a congenital heart defect.

In nucleotides, the CDR3 is TGTGCCAGCAGTGAGGGACAGCGAGACTCTGGAAACACCATATATTTT. It encodes CASSEGQRDSGNTIYF. The rearrangement links TRBV25-1 to TRBJ1-3, with 7 bases fitting TRBD1. The CDR3 spans 16 residues. Trimming cost V 3 bases and J 0 bases; bases outside gene matches: 5. Per germline, CDR1 MGHDK and CDR2 SYGVNS.